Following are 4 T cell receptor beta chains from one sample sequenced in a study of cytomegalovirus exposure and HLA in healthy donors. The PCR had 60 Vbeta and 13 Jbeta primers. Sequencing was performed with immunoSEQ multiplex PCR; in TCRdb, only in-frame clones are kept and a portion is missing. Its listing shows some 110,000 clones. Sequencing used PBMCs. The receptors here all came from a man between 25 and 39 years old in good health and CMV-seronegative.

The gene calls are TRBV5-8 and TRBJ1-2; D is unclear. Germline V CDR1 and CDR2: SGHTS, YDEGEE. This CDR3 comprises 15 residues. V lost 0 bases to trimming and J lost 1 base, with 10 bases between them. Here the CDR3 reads CASSLGRVLNYGYTF. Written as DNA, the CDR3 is TGTGCCAGCAGCTTGGGGAGAGTGCTTAACTATGGCTACACCTTC. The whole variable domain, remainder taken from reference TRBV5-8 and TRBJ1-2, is EAGVTQSPTHLIKTRGQQATLRCSPISGHTSVYWYQQALGLGLQFLLWYDEGEERNRGNFPPRFSGRQFPNYSSELNVNALELEDSALYLCASSLGRVLNYGYTFGSGTRLTVV.

The CDR3 bases are TGTGCCAGCTCACTTACAGGAGCCCCAGGTCGAAACACCATATATTTT. This translates into CASSLTGAPGRNTIYF. The chain employs TRBV18 and TRBJ1-3, with D maybe TRBD1 (5 bases). Germline V lookup: CDR1 KGHSH, CDR2 LQKENI. Trimming removed 4 bases from V and 5 bases from J, with 18 bases in between. The CDR3 spans 16 residues.

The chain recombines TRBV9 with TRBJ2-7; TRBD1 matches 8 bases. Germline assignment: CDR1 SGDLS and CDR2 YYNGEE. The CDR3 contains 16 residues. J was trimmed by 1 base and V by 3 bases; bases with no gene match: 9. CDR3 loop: CASSGGTDRASYEQYF. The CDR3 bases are TGTGCCAGCAGCGGAGGTACGGACAGGGCTTCCTACGAGCAGTACTTC.

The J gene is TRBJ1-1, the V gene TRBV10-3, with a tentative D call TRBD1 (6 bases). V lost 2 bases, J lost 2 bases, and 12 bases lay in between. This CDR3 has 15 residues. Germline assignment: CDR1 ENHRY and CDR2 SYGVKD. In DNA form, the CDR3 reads TGTGCCATCAGTGAGAAGGGGGAAGGTAACACTGAAGCTTTCTTT. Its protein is CAISEKGEGNTEAFF.